Listed here are 22 T cell receptor beta chains from one sample, sequenced in a study of blood T cell repertoires in COVID-19. Clones were sequenced by immunoSEQ multiplex PCR, and TCRdb holds only the in-frame ones, with some missing. The sample records over 35,000 clones, 75% to 90% being singletons. Sequencing was performed on peripheral blood. These TCRs come from a man in his sixties with active or convalescent COVID-19.

This chain connects TRBV19 to TRBJ1-3, with D uncertain. V dropped 3 bases and J dropped 0 bases, with 12 bases sitting between them. The CDR3 is 16 residues long. The germline V gene has CDR1 LNHDA and CDR2 SQIVND (reference sequence). The CDR3 region has the DNA TGTGCCAGTAGTATTTGGCGCGGCTACTCTGGAAACACCATATATTTT. Its protein product is CASSIWRGYSGNTIYF.

J is TRBJ1-1 and V is TRBV5-6; possibly TRBD1 for D (5 bases). Germline V lookup: CDR1 SGHDT, CDR2 YYEEEE. The CDR3 loop spans 16 amino acids. V lost 1 base to trimming and J lost 1 base, with 14 bases between them. CDR3 amino acids: CASSLPGGPENTEAFF. The CDR3, as DNA: TGTGCCAGCAGCTTGCCCGGGGGACCGGAGAACACTGAAGCTTTCTTT.

This chain joins TRBV29-1 and TRBJ1-4, with a weak D call TRBD1 (6 bases). Trimming left V 8 bases short and J 4 bases short, with 17 bases between. The germline CDR1 and CDR2 sequences are SQVTM and ANQGSEA. This CDR3 region has 14 residues. CDR3 region: CSTAEGTINEKLFF. The CDR3 DNA is TGCAGCACCGCTGAGGGGACAATTAATGAAAAACTGTTTTTT.

The chain employs TRBV5-6 and TRBJ2-3, with 10 nucleotides matching TRBD1. With 2 bases clipped from V and 1 base from J, the junction kept 1 base outside the gene matches. This CDR3 has 15 amino acids. Germline V lookup: CDR1 SGHDT, CDR2 YYEEEE. The CDR3 loop reads CASSLGQGGTDTQYF. In DNA form, the CDR3 reads TGTGCCAGCAGCTTAGGACAGGGGGGCACAGATACGCAGTATTTT.

CDR3 DNA: TGTGCCAGCAACTGGGGAGGCGACCAAGAGACCCAGTACTTC. It translates to CASNWGGDQETQYF. The V gene is TRBV9, the J gene TRBJ2-5, with D possibly matching TRBD2 (6 bases). The CDR3 spans 14 residues. V lost 6 bases and J 0 bases, leaving 12 bases between the germline ends. CDR1 and CDR2 (germline): SGDLS, YYNGEE.

This clone was seen once. The rearrangement links TRBV6-1 to TRBJ1-1, with 7 nucleotides matching TRBD1. The V segment lost 6 bases and the J segment 0 bases; nucleotides outside the gene matches: 7. Germline-derived CDR1 and CDR2 are MNHNS and SASEGT. CDR3 length equals 15 residues. CDR3 protein: CASRPTGRLNTEAFF. CDR3 coding DNA: TGTGCCAGCAGACCGACAGGGCGTCTGAACACTGAAGCTTTCTTT.

This chain connects TRBV4-1 to TRBJ2-3; 8 bases match TRBD2. Germline loops: CDR1 MGHRA, CDR2 YSYEKL. The V segment lost 0 bases and the J segment 3 bases; nucleotides outside the gene matches: 8. The CDR3 is made up of 17 amino acids. CDR3 in DNA: TGCGCCAGCAGCCAAGATCATAGCGGGGATCTTACAGATACGCAGTATTTT. Its translation: CASSQDHSGDLTDTQYF.

The chain links TRBV5-1 to TRBJ1-2; unclear D gene. Germline V gene data show CDR1 as SGHRS and CDR2 as YFSETQ. The CDR3 contains 15 residues. Trimming removed 0 bases from V and 0 bases from J, with 9 bases in between. The DNA for the CDR3 is TGCGCCAGCAGCTTGGACGGGAGCCCTAACTATGGCTACACCTTC. This sequence encodes CASSLDGSPNYGYTF.

This chain joins TRBV19 and TRBJ1-3; D is ambiguous. The V and J ends lost 5 bases and 9 bases respectively, with 38 bases between them. This CDR3 region has 21 residues. Germline V gene lookup returns CDR1 LNHDA and CDR2 SQIVND (reference sequence). CDR3 nucleotide sequence: TGTGCCAGTAGTGATTCGGGATGGAGAGAGTCCGGGATAATTGGACGTGGCACCATATATTTT. Protein product: CASSDSGWRESGIIGRGTIYF.

In DNA, the CDR3 is TGTGCCACTATGCCCCGAGACAGGGTTAGAGGTGAGCAGTTCTTC. Protein: CATMPRDRVRGEQFF. V is TRBV6-5 and J is TRBJ2-1; 7 bases agree with TRBD1. The CDR3 length is 15 residues. Germline V CDR1 and CDR2: MNHEY, SVGAGI. Trimming cost V 10 bases and J 9 bases; bases outside gene matches: 18.

The V gene is TRBV27, the J gene TRBJ1-5; no reliable D call. Germline-derived CDR1 and CDR2 are MNHEY and SMNVEV (reference sequence). Deletions cut 3 bases from V and 4 bases from J, with 7 bases between. This CDR3 has 13 amino acids. The CDR3 nucleotides read TGTGCCAGCAGTTTCCAGGCGAATCAGCCCCAGCATTTT. Its protein is CASSFQANQPQHF.

The chain links TRBV14 to TRBJ1-2; D not certain. V was shortened by 5 bases and J by 4 bases, with 11 bases between the two germline ends. Germline CDR1 and CDR2: SGHDN and FVKESK. The CDR3 is 13 amino acids. The CDR3 spells CASSSSGIYGYTF. DNA for the CDR3: TGTGCCAGCAGCTCAAGCGGGATCTATGGCTACACCTTC.

The V and J genes are TRBV28 and TRBJ1-1, with no clear D. The germline V and J ends were trimmed by 6 bases and 1 base, with 9 bases remaining between them. Germline V gene lookup returns CDR1 MDHEN and CDR2 SYDVKM. The CDR3 is 13 residues long. CDR3 in DNA: TGTGCCAGCAGAGGGAGCGGGAACACTGAAGCTTTCTTT. The encoded protein is CASRGSGNTEAFF.

The gene calls are TRBV2 and TRBJ1-5; D is unresolved. CDR1 and CDR2 from the germline V gene are SNHLY and FYNNEI. V dropped 6 bases and J dropped 5 bases, with 14 bases sitting between them. CDR3 length: 14 residues. CDR3 nucleotide sequence: TGTGCCAGCAGCGCGGACGGGATGGATCAGCCCCAGCATTTT. The encoded protein is CASSADGMDQPQHF. Looking up the rest from reference TRBV2 and TRBJ1-5 gives the full variable domain: EPEVTQTPSHQVTQMGQEVILRCVPISNHLYFYWYRQILGQKVEFLVSFYNNEISEKSEIFDDQFSVERPDGSNFTLKIRSTKLEDSAMYFCASSADGMDQPQHFGDGTRLSIL.

The genes are TRBV5-4 and TRBJ1-1; no firm D call. The CDR3 sequence is 13 residues long. Trimming cost V 1 base and J 1 base, with 5 bases left between them. Per germline, CDR1 SGHNT and CDR2 YYREEE (reference sequence). CDR3 DNA: TGTGCCAGCAGCTTGTACTGGAACACTGAAGCTTTCTTT. Translation gives CASSLYWNTEAFF.

The chain has TRBV6-4 and TRBJ1-1; maybe TRBD1 (6 bases). V was shortened by 7 bases and J by 4 bases, with 19 bases between the two germline ends. In germline, CDR1 is MRHNA, CDR2 SNTAGT. The CDR3 totals 15 residues. The CDR3 here is CASTYRAPGGTEAFF. CDR3 coding DNA: TGTGCCAGCACCTACAGGGCCCCTGGCGGCACTGAAGCTTTCTTT.

The J gene is TRBJ2-1, the V gene TRBV6-1; TRBD1 agrees at 9 bases. Germline V CDR1 and CDR2: MNHNS, SASEGT. The CDR3 runs to 16 residues. J was trimmed by 9 bases and V by 1 base; bases with no gene match: 10. CDR3 DNA sequence: TGTGCCAGCAGTGAAGAAGCCGGGACAGGGTTTCGTGAGCAGTTCTTC. Translation gives CASSEEAGTGFREQFF.

This clone occurred once. The V call is TRBV19, the J call TRBJ2-1; 7 nucleotides match TRBD2. V lost 7 bases and J lost 7; bases outside the gene matches: 4. CDR1 and CDR2 from the germline V gene are LNHDA and SQIVND (reference sequence). The CDR3 covers 12 residues. The CDR3 spells CASMGGMNEQFF. DNA of the CDR3: TGTGCCAGTATGGGGGGGATGAATGAGCAGTTCTTC.

This chain links TRBV30 with TRBJ2-1, with 10 bases that match TRBD1. This CDR3 comprises 15 residues. V dropped 2 bases and J dropped 6; count of bases not matched to a gene: 7. The germline gives CDR1 GTSNPN, CDR2 SVGIG (reference sequence). The CDR3 DNA follows: TGTGCCTGGAGTCTGTACGGGACAGGGGTCAATGAGCAGTTCTTC. Translated: CAWSLYGTGVNEQFF.

In this sample, this clone turned up once. V usage is TRBV5-6 and J usage is TRBJ2-2; 9 bases match TRBD1. CDR1 and CDR2 from the germline V gene are SGHDT and YYEEEE. The CDR3 runs 17 residues. Germline trimming cut 2 bases from V and 5 bases from J; bases unmatched to any gene: 10. This CDR3 reads CASSLGTGGFNTGELFF. CDR3 coding DNA: TGTGCCAGCAGCTTAGGAACAGGGGGCTTTAATACCGGGGAGCTGTTTTTT.

The rearrangement links TRBV5-4 to TRBJ2-1; 7 nucleotides match TRBD1. Germline-derived CDR1 and CDR2 are SGHNT and YYREEE (reference sequence). Trimming cost V 4 bases and J 1 base; bases outside gene matches: 5. The CDR3 is made up of 15 amino acids. DNA of the CDR3: TGTGCCAGCAGCGGGGAACAGGGGTCCTACAATGAGCAGTTCTTC. This translates into CASSGEQGSYNEQFF.

The CDR3 sequence is CASSYEDRGRQPQHF. The CDR3 region has the DNA TGTGCCAGCAGTTACGAGGACAGGGGGCGGCAGCCCCAGCATTTT. This chain joins TRBV6-6 and TRBJ1-5; the match to TRBD1 covers 11 bases. Germline V CDR1 and CDR2: MNHNY, SVGAGI (reference sequence). The CDR3 runs 15 residues. Trimming took 2 bases from V and 7 from J; bases not matched to a gene: 4.